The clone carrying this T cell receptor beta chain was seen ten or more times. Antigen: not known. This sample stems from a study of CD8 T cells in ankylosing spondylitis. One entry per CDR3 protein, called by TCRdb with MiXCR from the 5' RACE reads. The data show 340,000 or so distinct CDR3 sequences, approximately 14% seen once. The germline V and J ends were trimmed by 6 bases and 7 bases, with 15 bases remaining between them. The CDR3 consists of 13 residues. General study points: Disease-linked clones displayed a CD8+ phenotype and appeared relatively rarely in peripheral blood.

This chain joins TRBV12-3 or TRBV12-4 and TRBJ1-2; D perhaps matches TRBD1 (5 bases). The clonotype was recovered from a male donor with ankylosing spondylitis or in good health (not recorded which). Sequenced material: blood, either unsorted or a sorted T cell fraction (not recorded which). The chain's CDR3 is CASRLSQRGGYTF. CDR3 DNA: TGTGCCAGCAGGCTATCACAGAGGGGTGGCTACACCTTC.